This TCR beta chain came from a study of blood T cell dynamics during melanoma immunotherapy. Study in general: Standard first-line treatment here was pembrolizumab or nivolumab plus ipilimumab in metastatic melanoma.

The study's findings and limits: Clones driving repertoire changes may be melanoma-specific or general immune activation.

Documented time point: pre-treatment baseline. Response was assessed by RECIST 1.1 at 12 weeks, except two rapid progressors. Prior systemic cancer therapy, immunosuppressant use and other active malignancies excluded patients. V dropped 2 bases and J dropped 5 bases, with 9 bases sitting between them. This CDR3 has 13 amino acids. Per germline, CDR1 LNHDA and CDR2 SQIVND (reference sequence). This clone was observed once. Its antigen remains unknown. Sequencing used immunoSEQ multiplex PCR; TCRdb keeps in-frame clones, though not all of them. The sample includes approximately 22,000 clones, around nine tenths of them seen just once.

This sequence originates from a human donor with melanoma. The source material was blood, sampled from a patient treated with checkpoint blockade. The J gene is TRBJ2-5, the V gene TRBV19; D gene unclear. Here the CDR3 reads CASSIRPGETQYF. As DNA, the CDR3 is TGTGCCAGTAGTATACGCCCCGGGGAGACCCAGTACTTC. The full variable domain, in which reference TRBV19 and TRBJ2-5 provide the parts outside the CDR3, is DGGITQSPKYLFRKEGQNVTLSCEQNLNHDAMYWYRQDPGQGLRLIYYSQIVNDFQKGDIAEGYSVSREKKESFPLTVTSAQKNPTAFYLCASSIRPGETQYFGPGTRLLVL.